Presented here are 25 T cell receptor beta chains from one specimen sequenced in a study of cytomegalovirus exposure and HLA in healthy donors. TCRdb's table, derived via immunoSEQ multiplex PCR, lists solely in-frame clones and lacks some. The sample lists approximately 220,000 clones, approximately 87% occurring once. The specimen sequenced was PBMCs. The receptor set was obtained from a man aged 18 to 30 in good health and CMV-seronegative.

The chain carries TRBV4-3 and TRBJ1-1, with a weak D call TRBD1 (5 bases). The CDR3 loop spans 14 amino acids. Germline CDR1 LGHNA, CDR2 YSLEER. Between the trimmed V and J ends, which lost 0 bases and 3 bases, there was a span of 8 bases. Written as DNA, the CDR3 is TGCGCCAGCAGCCAAGATACAGGCGACACTGAAGCTTTCTTT. This codes for CASSQDTGDTEAFF.

V and J are TRBV4-3 and TRBJ2-7; TRBD1 matches 8 bases. Germline trimming cut 4 bases from V and 7 bases from J; bases unmatched to any gene: 12. Germline values: CDR1 LGHNA, CDR2 YSLEER. This CDR3 region has 15 residues. DNA of the CDR3: TGCGCCAGCAGCCCCAGGGACAGGTGGGACGAAGAGCAGTACTTC. Translated: CASSPRDRWDEEQYF.

V is TRBV29-1 and J is TRBJ1-1; D ambiguous. The CDR3 has 12 amino acids. Germline CDR1 and CDR2: SQVTM and ANQGSEA. V lost 8 bases, J lost 0 bases, and 10 bases lay in between. DNA of the CDR3: TGCAGCCCAGCGGATTTGAACACTGAAGCTTTCTTT. Translated, it gives CSPADLNTEAFF. The entire variable domain, with the rest obtained from reference TRBV29-1 and TRBJ1-1, is as follows: SAVISQKPSRDICQRGTSLTIQCQVDSQVTMMFWYRQQPGQSLTLIATANQGSEATYESGFVIDKFPISRPNLTFSTLTVSNMSPEDSSIYLCSPADLNTEAFFGQGTRLTVV.

The chain has TRBV29-1 and TRBJ1-4; 7 bases align to TRBD1. This CDR3 has 13 residues. J lost 3 bases, V lost 6 bases, and 4 bases had no gene match. Per germline, CDR1 SQVTM and CDR2 ANQGSEA. CDR3 protein: CSVRDSSNEKLFF. CDR3 nucleotides: TGCAGCGTCCGGGACAGTTCTAATGAAAAACTGTTTTTT.

The rearrangement uses TRBV6-1 and TRBJ2-3; the D gene is possibly TRBD1 (5 bases). V shed 4 bases and J shed 4 bases, with 9 bases lying between them. The CDR3 runs to 13 residues. In germline, CDR1 is MNHNS, CDR2 SASEGT. The CDR3 nucleotides read TGTGCCAGCAGTGTTGACAGAGCAGATACGCAGTATTTT. Translated, it gives CASSVDRADTQYF.

The chain couples TRBV27 to TRBJ2-5; D perhaps matches TRBD2 (5 bases). The CDR3 runs to 14 residues. Looked up from germline, CDR1 is MNHEY and CDR2 is SMNVEV (reference sequence). Trimming cost V 5 bases and J 4 bases, with 14 bases left between them. The CDR3 nucleotides read TGTGCCAGCAGTCCTATTACTAGACGAGAGACCCAGTACTTC. Amino acids: CASSPITRRETQYF.

The chain is built from TRBV6-1 and TRBJ1-1; no clear D gene. The germline V gene has CDR1 MNHNS and CDR2 SASEGT. The length of the CDR3 is 12 residues. With 5 bases removed from V and 11 bases from J, the gap between germline ends came to 15 bases. CDR3 amino acids: CASSFGEKPAFF. The CDR3 DNA sequence: TGTGCCAGCAGTTTTGGGGAGAAACCGGCTTTCTTT.

This sequence joins TRBV29-1 and TRBJ2-1, with D perhaps TRBD1 (5 bases). CDR1 SQVTM and CDR2 ANQGSEA come from the germline V gene. Deletions cut 7 bases from V and 5 bases from J, with 6 bases between. The CDR3 length is 10 residues. The CDR3 nucleotides read TGCAGCGGGGGCCACAATGAGCAGTTCTTC. It specifies CSGGHNEQFF.

The CDR3 region has the DNA TGCGCCAGCAGCCAAGAGGCAGCGGGAACCGCTGATACGCAGTATTTT. Residues: CASSQEAAGTADTQYF. The chain combines TRBV4-3 with TRBJ2-3; 7 bases are a match to TRBD2. Germline values: CDR1 LGHNA, CDR2 YSLEER. The CDR3 sequence is 16 residues long. Unmatched junction bases numbered 9, after V lost 0 bases and J lost 6 bases.

The chain uses TRBV12-5 and TRBJ2-3, with TRBD2 as a possible D gene (5 bases). Trimming stripped 5 bases from V and 6 bases from J, with 12 bases between. The CDR3 length is 13 residues. Germline loops: CDR1 LGHNT, CDR2 FRNRAP. Here the CDR3 reads CASGPGWIDTQYF. In DNA form, the CDR3 reads TGTGCTAGTGGTCCGGGATGGATCGATACGCAGTATTTT.

The rearrangement joins TRBV29-1 to TRBJ2-7; 11 bases are shared with TRBD2. From germline, CDR1 is SQVTM and CDR2 ANQGSEA. The CDR3 extends over 20 amino acids. J was trimmed by 0 bases and V by 4 bases; bases with no gene match: 20. The CDR3 DNA reads as TGCAGCGTTGCGGAGTGGGGCCTGGCTAGCGGGGGGCCTCACTCCTACGAGCAGTACTTC. This translates into CSVAEWGLASGGPHSYEQYF.

V usage is TRBV4-1 and J usage is TRBJ2-7, with TRBD2 matching over 8 bases. There are 14 residues in the CDR3. CDR1 and CDR2 from the germline V gene are MGHRA and YSYEKL. With 4 bases clipped from V and 2 bases from J, the junction kept 4 bases outside the gene matches. The CDR3 spells CASSPGLVAYEQYF. CDR3 sequence (DNA): TGCGCCAGCAGCCCGGGACTAGTCGCCTACGAGCAGTACTTC.

The chain recombines TRBV4-3 with TRBJ2-7; D is uncertain. The germline V gene has CDR1 LGHNA and CDR2 YSLEER. This CDR3 spans 15 amino acids. V lost 0 bases and J lost 0, with 9 bases in between. CDR3 in amino acids: CASSQDRLSSYEQYF. The CDR3 nucleotides read TGCGCCAGCAGCCAAGACAGATTATCCTCCTACGAGCAGTACTTC.

The chain is built from TRBV27 and TRBJ2-1; tentatively, D is TRBD2 (5 bases). In germline, CDR1 is MNHEY, CDR2 SMNVEV (reference sequence). The length of the CDR3 is 13 residues. The V gene lost 2 bases and the J gene lost 9 bases, with 11 bases spanning the gap. This chain's CDR3 is CASSLGSGIEQFF. Written as DNA, the CDR3 is TGTGCCAGCAGTTTAGGATCGGGGATTGAGCAGTTCTTC.

About this clone: The sample carries other DNA sequences with the same CDR3. This chain joins TRBV4-1 and TRBJ2-1; D perhaps matches TRBD2 (6 bases). Germline-derived CDR1 and CDR2 are MGHRA and YSYEKL. The CDR3 is made up of 13 amino acids. Trimming took off 3 bases at V and 6 bases at J, with 9 bases between the two ends. The CDR3 spells CASSQGGSNEQFF. In DNA form, the CDR3 reads TGCGCCAGCAGCCAGGGGGGATCCAATGAGCAGTTCTTC.

The chain combines TRBV4-1 with TRBJ1-3; D is perhaps TRBD1 (6 bases). This CDR3 contains 16 residues. V gave up 0 bases and J gave up 4 bases, with 13 bases separating them. Germline V gene lookup returns CDR1 MGHRA and CDR2 YSYEKL. CDR3 protein: CASSQDWHRAGNTIYF. The CDR3 nucleotides are TGCGCCAGCAGCCAAGATTGGCACAGGGCCGGAAACACCATATATTTT.

The chain recombines TRBV28 with TRBJ2-1; TRBD2 matches at 10 bases. This CDR3 is built from 15 residues. The germline V gene encodes CDR1 MDHEN and CDR2 SYDVKM. With V trimmed by 2 bases and J by 9 bases, 7 bases remained unmatched. CDR3 amino acids: CASSLRLAGVSEQFF. CDR3 nucleotide sequence: TGTGCCAGCAGTTTAAGGCTAGCGGGAGTTAGTGAGCAGTTCTTC.

This sequence joins TRBV7-3 and TRBJ2-7; D is ambiguous. CDR3 length: 12 amino acids. The germline V gene encodes CDR1 SGHTA and CDR2 FQGTGA. Trimming took off 2 bases at V and 6 bases at J, with 8 bases between the two ends. The CDR3 loop reads CASSLFGGEQYF. The CDR3 nucleotides are TGTGCCAGCAGCTTATTCGGCGGCGAGCAGTACTTC.

The chain recombines TRBV29-1 with TRBJ2-2; 8 bases are shared with TRBD1. CDR3 length: 14 residues. In germline, CDR1 is SQVTM, CDR2 ANQGSEA. V lost 3 bases and J lost 6; bases outside the gene matches: 6. The CDR3 reads CSVEGRGRSGELFF. CDR3 coding DNA: TGCAGCGTTGAGGGCAGGGGGCGATCCGGGGAGCTGTTTTTT.

Turning to this clone: One end of the junction does not line up with germline, which may come from a read error. The rearrangement links TRBV28 to TRBJ2-7; a possible D gene is TRBD2 (5 bases). This CDR3 spans 13 amino acids. Germline V gives CDR1 MDHEN, CDR2 SYDVKM. CDR3 sequence reads: CASRVTTSNEQYF. The CDR3 DNA reads TGTGCCAGCAGGGTGACTACCTCCAACGAGCAGTACTTC. Full variable domain (remainder filled in from reference TRBV28 and TRBJ2-7): DVKVTQSSRYLVKRTGEKVFLECVQDMDHENMFWYRQDPGLGLRLIYFSYDVKMKEKGDIPEGYSVSREKKERFSLILESASTNQTSMYLCASRVTTSNEQYFGPGTRLTVT.

The V and J genes are TRBV29-1 and TRBJ2-3; D perhaps matches TRBD1 (5 bases). Between the trimmed V and J ends, which lost 6 bases and 4 bases, there was a span of 8 bases. The CDR3 loop spans 11 amino acids. Germline V CDR1 and CDR2: SQVTM, ANQGSEA. The CDR3 loop reads CSVRAPDTQYF. CDR3 bases: TGCAGCGTCAGGGCCCCAGATACGCAGTATTTT.

This clone showed up just once. The rearrangement joins TRBV29-1 to TRBJ1-5; maybe TRBD1 (6 bases). The CDR3 has 14 amino acids. V was shortened by 2 bases and J by 5 bases, with 13 bases between the two germline ends. Per the germline V gene, CDR1 is SQVTM and CDR2 is ANQGSEA. The CDR3 coding sequence is TGCAGCGTTGAAACAGGGATCCCCGATCAGCCCCAGCATTTT. Its protein is CSVETGIPDQPQHF.

This clone appeared a few times. The rearrangement uses TRBV2 and TRBJ2-7; TRBD2 matches at 8 bases. The CDR3 has 15 amino acids. Trimming cost V 3 bases and J 2 bases; bases outside gene matches: 6. CDR1 SNHLY and CDR2 FYNNEI come from the germline V gene. The CDR3 region is CASSDMSGGAYEQYF. CDR3 DNA: TGTGCCAGCAGTGATATGAGCGGGGGAGCCTACGAGCAGTACTTC.

The genes are TRBV11-3 and TRBJ2-3, with 10 bases lining up with TRBD2. The J segment lost 7 bases and the V segment lost 9 bases, leaving 7 bases of the junction unmatched. This CDR3 contains 13 residues. Germline CDR1 and CDR2: SGHNT and YENEEA. CDR3 sequence: CARPGLARYTQYF. The CDR3 bases are TGTGCCAGACCGGGACTAGCGAGATATACGCAGTATTTT.

V is TRBV11-2 and J is TRBJ2-5, with 10 bases aligning to TRBD2. This CDR3 has 16 amino acids. The germline gives CDR1 SGHAT, CDR2 FQNNGV. Losses at the gene ends were 6 bases for V and 0 bases for J; bases not matched to a gene: 7. The CDR3: CASRRTSGSYQETQYF. In nucleotides, the CDR3 is TGTGCCAGCAGGAGGACTAGCGGATCGTACCAAGAGACCCAGTACTTC.